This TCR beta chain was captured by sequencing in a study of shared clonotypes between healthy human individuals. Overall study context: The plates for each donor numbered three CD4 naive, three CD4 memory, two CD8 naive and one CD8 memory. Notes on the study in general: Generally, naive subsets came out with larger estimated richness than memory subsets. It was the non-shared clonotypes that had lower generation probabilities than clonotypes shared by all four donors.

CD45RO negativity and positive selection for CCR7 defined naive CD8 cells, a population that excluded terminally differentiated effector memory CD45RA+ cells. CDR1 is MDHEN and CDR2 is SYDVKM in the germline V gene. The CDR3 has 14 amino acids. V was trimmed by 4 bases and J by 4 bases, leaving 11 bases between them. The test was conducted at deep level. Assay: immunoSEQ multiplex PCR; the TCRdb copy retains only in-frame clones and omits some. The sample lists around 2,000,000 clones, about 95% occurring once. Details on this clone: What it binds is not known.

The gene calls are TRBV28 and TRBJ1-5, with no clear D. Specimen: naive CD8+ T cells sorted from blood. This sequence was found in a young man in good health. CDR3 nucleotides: TGTGCCAGCAGTTCCCGATTCTCTAATCAGCCCCAGCATTTT. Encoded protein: CASSSRFSNQPQHF.